The rows below give T cell receptor beta chains drawn from one sample of a study of CD8+ T cells in alopecia areata. Method: immunoSEQ multiplex PCR; TCRdb's copy keeps in-frame clones and lacks some. The table includes under 200,000 clones, 50% to 65% detected once. This specimen consisted of CD4+ T cells sorted from blood, obtained at week 24, from a patient treated with tofacitinib. The origin of the receptors is a human donor with alopecia areata. The conserved cysteine and the conserved F or W are not part of the CDR3 here. Fields, in order: J gene, V gene, CDR3 protein.

J gene: TRBJ2-1; V gene: TRBV30; CDR3 protein: AWSTLNEQF
J gene: TRBJ2-1; V gene: TRBV4-2; CDR3 protein: ASSLTSGGANEQF
J gene: TRBJ1-2; V gene: TRBV14; CDR3 protein: ASSQGGNYGYT
J gene: TRBJ2-7; V gene: TRBV29-1; CDR3 protein: SVSQGDEQY
J gene: TRBJ2-6; V gene: TRBV5-1; CDR3 protein: ASSLGSSGANVLT
J gene: TRBJ2-7; V gene: TRBV9; CDR3 protein: ASSVGRQSSYEQY
J gene: TRBJ2-6; V gene: TRBV5-1; CDR3 protein: ASSLGTGSGANVLT
J gene: TRBJ2-5; V gene: TRBV29-1; CDR3 protein: SVRQGQETQY
J gene: TRBJ1-6; V gene: TRBV4-1; CDR3 protein: ASSQEVATSRNSPLH
J gene: TRBJ1-2; V gene: TRBV7-8; CDR3 protein: ASSLGTALGYT
J gene: TRBJ1-6; V gene: TRBV6-5; CDR3 protein: ASSYSTGEGSSPLH
J gene: TRBJ1-1; V gene: TRBV30; CDR3 protein: AWSVTGTGNEAF
J gene: TRBJ2-5; V gene: TRBV4-1; CDR3 protein: ASSQSGQNQETQY
J gene: TRBJ2-1; V gene: TRBV18; CDR3 protein: ASSPGGGPYNEQF
J gene: TRBJ1-1; V gene: TRBV30; CDR3 protein: AWSVGREAF
J gene: TRBJ1-6; V gene: TRBV5-6; CDR3 protein: ASSPRDRISPLH
J gene: TRBJ2-2; V gene: TRBV23-1; CDR3 protein: ASSQPRTGNTGELF
J gene: TRBJ2-3; V gene: TRBV10-3; CDR3 protein: AISRGDTDTQY
J gene: TRBJ1-5; V gene: TRBV2; CDR3 protein: ASRSQTTSHQPQH
J gene: TRBJ2-5; V gene: TRBV29-1; CDR3 protein: VSAAGDQETQY
J gene: TRBJ2-6; V gene: TRBV2; CDR3 protein: ASRGQGASGANVLT
J gene: TRBJ2-5; V gene: TRBV11-3; CDR3 protein: ASSRGPGLETQY
J gene: TRBJ2-2; V gene: TRBV29-1; CDR3 protein: SVGQGGYTGELF
J gene: TRBJ2-7; V gene: TRBV7-6; CDR3 protein: ASSLSQGHKQY
J gene: TRBJ1-1; V gene: TRBV10-3; CDR3 protein: AIKERAEEGTEAF
J gene: TRBJ1-2; V gene: TRBV6-5; CDR3 protein: ASATDSPNYGYT
J gene: TRBJ2-3; V gene: TRBV29-1; CDR3 protein: SVEGGTDTQY
J gene: TRBJ1-2; V gene: TRBV19; CDR3 protein: ASREDGYT
J gene: TRBJ2-7; V gene: TRBV7-6; CDR3 protein: ASSAVIGGYEQY
J gene: TRBJ1-1; V gene: TRBV25-1; CDR3 protein: ASSEFAMTARSEAF
J gene: TRBJ1-3; V gene: TRBV30; CDR3 protein: AWSAVRGIGNTIY
J gene: TRBJ2-7; V gene: TRBV2; CDR3 protein: ASRLSSYEQY
J gene: TRBJ1-5; V gene: TRBV19; CDR3 protein: ASSPAGNQPQH
J gene: TRBJ1-2; V gene: TRBV6-6; CDR3 protein: ASTRAPNYGYT
J gene: TRBJ1-6; V gene: TRBV2; CDR3 protein: ASSEAVRFSPLH
J gene: TRBJ2-5; V gene: TRBV5-1; CDR3 protein: ASSQGTGAQETQY
J gene: TRBJ2-5; V gene: TRBV4-1; CDR3 protein: ASSQDFTGYVQETQY
J gene: TRBJ1-6; V gene: TRBV19; CDR3 protein: ASGRVGYNSPLH
J gene: TRBJ2-7; V gene: TRBV6-6; CDR3 protein: ASRGLAEYEQY
J gene: TRBJ1-6; V gene: TRBV5-1; CDR3 protein: ASSFRDTSPLH
J gene: TRBJ1-6; V gene: TRBV18; CDR3 protein: ASSPNGGGSPLH
J gene: TRBJ2-1; V gene: TRBV4-1; CDR3 protein: ASSQTSGVVDEQF
J gene: TRBJ1-4; V gene: TRBV7-9; CDR3 protein: ASSLGGTGDEKLF
J gene: TRBJ1-2; V gene: TRBV27; CDR3 protein: ASSLSDRVFDYT
J gene: TRBJ1-6; V gene: TRBV7-8; CDR3 protein: ASSVDRGNSPLH
J gene: TRBJ1-5; V gene: TRBV30; CDR3 protein: AWGTESNQPQH
J gene: TRBJ1-6; V gene: TRBV7-9; CDR3 protein: ASSLASQGIGNSPLH
J gene: TRBJ2-7; V gene: TRBV18; CDR3 protein: ASSPGQSYEQY
J gene: TRBJ1-4; V gene: TRBV30; CDR3 protein: AWSSFGKLF
J gene: TRBJ2-6; V gene: TRBV6-6; CDR3 protein: ASSYSIGTGANVLT
J gene: TRBJ1-5; V gene: TRBV4-1; CDR3 protein: ASSQEPVGGTNQPQH
J gene: TRBJ2-2; V gene: TRBV7-8; CDR3 protein: ASSSSTTGELF
J gene: TRBJ1-1; V gene: TRBV30; CDR3 protein: AWSVTGVAF
J gene: TRBJ1-2; V gene: TRBV5-6; CDR3 protein: ASSLSDWGYT
J gene: TRBJ1-6; V gene: TRBV9; CDR3 protein: ASSVSGDRNSPLH
J gene: TRBJ1-6; V gene: TRBV28; CDR3 protein: ASSLGLSGALH
J gene: TRBJ1-2; V gene: TRBV4-1; CDR3 protein: ASSLLPTGGYRGLRGYT